One and the same sample provided the 25 T cell receptor beta chains below, sequenced in a study of cytomegalovirus exposure and HLA in healthy donors. With 60 Vbeta and 13 Jbeta primers, the PCR was carried out. Produced via immunoSEQ multiplex PCR; TCRdb's table is partial and in-frame only. The sample carries approximately 190,000 clones, 84% recorded once. Sequencing was done on a sample of PBMCs. These TCRs come from a woman in her 50s in good health and CMV-seropositive.

This chain connects TRBV7-2 to TRBJ2-7; D gene uncertain. Germline V gene data show CDR1 as SGHTA and CDR2 as FQGNSA. The CDR3 runs to 13 residues. Trimming took off 6 bases at V and 0 bases at J, with 9 bases between the two ends. The CDR3 bases are TGTGCCAGCAGTTCCCCCAGCTCCTACGAGCAGTACTTC. It encodes CASSSPSSYEQYF.

This chain joins TRBV27 and TRBJ1-5, with D hard to call. Germline V gene lookup returns CDR1 MNHEY and CDR2 SMNVEV (reference sequence). This CDR3 spans 13 amino acids. The V end lost 6 bases, the J end lost 4 bases, and 10 bases lay between the germline ends. The CDR3 here is CASRVGGNQPQHF. The CDR3 nucleotides read TGTGCCAGCAGGGTTGGAGGGAATCAGCCCCAGCATTTT.

The chain joins TRBV7-9 to TRBJ2-2; weak D call: TRBD2 (5 bases). The CDR3 contains 16 residues. Germline loops: CDR1 SEHNR, CDR2 FQNEAQ (reference sequence). V was shortened by 5 bases and J by 5 bases, with 18 bases between the two germline ends. In DNA, the CDR3 is TGTGCCAGCAGCCTTCTGGGCCTCACGGGGACCGGGGAGCTGTTTTTT. It is translated as CASSLLGLTGTGELFF.

As regards this clone: Other DNA sequences within the sample encode an identical CDR3. V gene TRBV27 combines with J gene TRBJ2-1; 8 nucleotides line up with TRBD2. The ends lost 5 bases at V and 7 bases at J; junction bases unmatched: 10. The CDR3 consists of 15 residues. CDR1 MNHEY and CDR2 SMNVEV come from the germline V gene (reference sequence). For the CDR3, the DNA is TGTGCCAGCAGTACCCTCCCGGGGGGGACTAATGAGCAGTTCTTC. It yields the protein CASSTLPGGTNEQFF.

V and J are TRBV6-6 and TRBJ1-4; weak D call: TRBD1 (6 bases). The CDR3 has 14 amino acids. V was trimmed by 6 bases and J by 4 bases, leaving 12 bases between them. Germline V CDR1 and CDR2: MNHNY, SVGAGI (reference sequence). The CDR3 DNA reads TGTGCCAGCAGCCTGAGGGGGATTAATGAAAAACTGTTTTTT. This codes for CASSLRGINEKLFF.

The chain carries TRBV7-9 and TRBJ1-5, with TRBD1 identical over 7 bases. The CDR3 spans 14 residues. V lost 5 bases and J lost 5; bases outside the gene matches: 6. Per the germline V gene, CDR1 is SEHNR and CDR2 is FQNEAQ (reference sequence). CDR3: CASSTIQGDQPQHF. The CDR3 coding sequence is TGTGCCAGCAGCACGATTCAGGGGGATCAGCCCCAGCATTTT.

This clone was seen just once. The chain carries TRBV7-2 and TRBJ1-6, with a tentative D call TRBD1 (5 bases). The CDR3 consists of 14 residues. V lost 3 bases to trimming and J lost 6 bases, with 9 bases between them. Germline-derived CDR1 and CDR2 are SGHTA and FQGNSA. CDR3 bases: TGTGCCAGCAGCTTTGACAGCAGTAATTCACCCCTCCACTTT. Protein product: CASSFDSSNSPLHF.

This chain links TRBV4-3 with TRBJ2-7, with TRBD1 identical over 10 bases. V dropped 0 bases and J dropped 5; count of bases not matched to a gene: 4. Germline-derived CDR1 and CDR2 are LGHNA and YSLEER. The length of the CDR3 is 15 residues. CDR3 sequence reads: CASSQERTGGHEQYF. The CDR3 bases are TGCGCCAGCAGCCAAGAGCGGACAGGGGGGCACGAGCAGTACTTC.

The chain uses TRBV4-1 and TRBJ2-1; D remains ambiguous. Trimming removed 2 bases from V and 8 bases from J, with 19 bases in between. Germline V lookup: CDR1 MGHRA, CDR2 YSYEKL. This CDR3 is 16 amino acids long. The CDR3 loop is CASSQNGEPKVHEQFF. The CDR3 DNA reads TGCGCCAGCAGCCAAAATGGAGAGCCTAAGGTGCATGAGCAGTTCTTC.

The chain uses TRBV7-6 and TRBJ2-1, with TRBD2 matching over 13 bases. With V trimmed by 5 bases and J by 2 bases, 18 bases remained unmatched. The CDR3 covers 21 residues. Germline V lookup: CDR1 SGHVS, CDR2 FNYEAQ. The CDR3 bases are TGTGCCAGCAGCCTCCATGAAACCGGGACTAGCGGGGACAGAACCTACAATGAGCAGTTCTTC. Its translation is CASSLHETGTSGDRTYNEQFF.

The chain joins TRBV28 to TRBJ1-5; TRBD1 is a possible D gene (6 bases). There are 19 residues in the CDR3. Germline V gene sequence: CDR1 MDHEN, CDR2 SYDVKM. The V end was cut by 2 bases, the J end by 1 base, with 21 bases between. The CDR3 sequence: CASSLISILMTGSNQPQHF. In nucleotides, the CDR3 is TGTGCCAGCAGTTTAATTTCGATTCTTATGACAGGCAGCAATCAGCCCCAGCATTTT. Using reference TRBV28 and TRBJ1-5 for the parts outside the CDR3, the full variable domain is DVKVTQSSRYLVKRTGEKVFLECVQDMDHENMFWYRQDPGLGLRLIYFSYDVKMKEKGDIPEGYSVSREKKERFSLILESASTNQTSMYLCASSLISILMTGSNQPQHFGDGTRLSIL.

The chain recombines TRBV4-1 with TRBJ2-5; weak D call: TRBD1 (6 bases). The germline V gene has CDR1 MGHRA and CDR2 YSYEKL. The V end was cut by 0 bases, the J end by 4 bases, with 9 bases between. This CDR3 has 14 residues. The CDR3 DNA is TGCGCCAGCAGCCAAGATCTCAGGGGAGAGACCCAGTACTTC. It translates to CASSQDLRGETQYF.

J is TRBJ2-1 and V is TRBV29-1; 8 bases map to TRBD2. Germline CDR1 is SQVTM and CDR2 is ANQGSEA. The V and J ends lost 3 bases and 2 bases, in that order; junction bases with no gene match: 9. The CDR3 extends over 16 amino acids. In DNA form, the CDR3 reads TGCAGCGTTGATGTTATCGGGGGGGCCGCCTACAATGAGCAGTTCTTC. It translates to CSVDVIGGAAYNEQFF.

This chain links TRBV5-1 with TRBJ2-5; D not resolved. Trimming cost V 0 bases and J 2 bases, with 8 bases left between them. Germline V lookup: CDR1 SGHRS, CDR2 YFSETQ. This CDR3 is built from 14 residues. As DNA, the CDR3 is TGCGCCAGCAGCTTGGTTTCCCAACAAGAGACCCAGTACTTC. Translated: CASSLVSQQETQYF.

The CDR3: CASSFEFSSTDTQYF. Here the CDR3 DNA reads TGTGCCAGCAGTTTCGAGTTCTCTAGCACAGATACGCAGTATTTT. This rearrangement joins TRBV6-5 to TRBJ2-3; D unresolved. In germline, CDR1 is MNHEY, CDR2 SVGAGI. V was pared by 4 bases and J by 0 bases, with 11 bases between. CDR3 length equals 15 residues.

The CDR3 sequence: CASSRMDAGGTDTQYF. The CDR3 DNA sequence: TGTGCCAGCAGCCGCATGGACGCGGGGGGAACAGATACGCAGTATTTT. The V call is TRBV5-4, the J call TRBJ2-3, with 8 bases that match TRBD2. V was pared by 4 bases and J by 3 bases, with 10 bases of the junction left unmatched. CDR3 length: 16 amino acids. CDR1 SGHNT and CDR2 YYREEE come from the germline V gene (reference sequence).

CDR3 amino acids: CASSQDFQDRLADTQYF. In DNA form, the CDR3 reads TGCGCCAGCAGCCAAGATTTTCAGGACAGGCTGGCAGATACGCAGTATTTT. The J gene is TRBJ2-3, the V gene TRBV4-1; TRBD1 matches at 7 bases. Germline V gives CDR1 MGHRA, CDR2 YSYEKL. This CDR3 is 17 amino acids long. The J segment lost 4 bases and the V segment lost 0 bases, leaving 10 bases of the junction unmatched.

This CDR3 reads CASGPMRQGVGYTF. In DNA form, the CDR3 reads TGTGCCAGCGGTCCGATGCGACAGGGCGTTGGCTACACCTTC. The rearrangement joins TRBV2 to TRBJ1-2; TRBD1 matches at 7 bases. The ends lost 8 bases at V and 7 bases at J; junction bases unmatched: 13. The germline gives CDR1 SNHLY, CDR2 FYNNEI. CDR3 size: 14 residues.

The J gene is TRBJ1-2, the V gene TRBV11-2; D is possibly TRBD1 (5 bases). The CDR3 runs to 13 residues. The germline V and J ends were trimmed by 8 bases and 4 bases, with 14 bases remaining between them. CDR1 SGHAT and CDR2 FQNNGV come from the germline V gene. This CDR3 is CASREGRFYGYTF. CDR3 DNA sequence: TGTGCCAGCCGGGAGGGACGGTTCTATGGCTACACCTTC.

This sequence joins TRBV6-5 and TRBJ2-5; D remains ambiguous. The J call may be incorrect, as the DNA end agrees better with TRBJ2-7. The CDR3 extends over 12 amino acids. The germline gives CDR1 MNHEY, CDR2 SVGAGI. This CDR3 is CASSSSSYEQYF. CDR3 nucleotides: TGTGCCAGCAGTTCTTCTTCCTACGAGCAGTACTTC.

The V call is TRBV9, the J call TRBJ1-2, with 7 positions matching TRBD1. The germline gives CDR1 SGDLS, CDR2 YYNGEE. This CDR3 spans 17 amino acids. The V gene end was trimmed by 0 bases and the J gene end by 2 bases; junction bases not matched to a gene: 10. The CDR3 protein is CASSVGNPGTANYGYTF. Here the CDR3 DNA reads TGTGCCAGCAGCGTAGGAAACCCCGGGACAGCAAACTATGGCTACACCTTC.

This chain connects TRBV5-8 to TRBJ2-5, with D unresolved. The CDR3 has 14 residues. Germline CDR1 reads SGHTS; CDR2 reads YDEGEE. V shed 0 bases and J shed 5 bases, with 11 bases lying between them. Here the CDR3 DNA reads TGTGCCAGCAGCTTGGTGCGGTCGTGGGAGACCCAGTACTTC. It yields the protein CASSLVRSWETQYF. The variable domain in full, completed from reference TRBV5-8 and TRBJ2-5, reads EAGVTQSPTHLIKTRGQQATLRCSPISGHTSVYWYQQALGLGLQFLLWYDEGEERNRGNFPPRFSGRQFPNYSSELNVNALELEDSALYLCASSLVRSWETQYFGPGTRLLVL.

The rearrangement joins TRBV7-9 to TRBJ1-4, with 7 positions matching TRBD1. The germline gives CDR1 SEHNR, CDR2 FQNEAQ (reference sequence). V dropped 7 bases and J dropped 5; count of bases not matched to a gene: 4. The CDR3 runs to 13 residues. As DNA, the CDR3 is TGTGCCAGCAACCGGGACAGCAATGAAAAACTGTTTTTT. Translated: CASNRDSNEKLFF. The full variable domain, in which reference TRBV7-9 and TRBJ1-4 provide the parts outside the CDR3, is DTGVSQNPRHKITKRGQNVTFRCDPISEHNRLYWYRQTLGQGPEFLTYFQNEAQLEKSRLLSDRFSAERPKGSFSTLEIQRTEQGDSAMYLCASNRDSNEKLFFGSGTQLSVL.

A single count supports this clone. The chain recombines TRBV9 with TRBJ1-1; D unresolved. Germline V gene data show CDR1 as SGDLS and CDR2 as YYNGEE. The CDR3 sequence is 12 residues long. Between the trimmed V and J ends, which lost 5 bases and 4 bases, there was a span of 9 bases. The CDR3 is CASRREGTEAFF. CDR3 bases: TGTGCCAGCAGGAGAGAGGGCACTGAAGCTTTCTTT. Full variable domain (outside the CDR3, taken from reference TRBV9 and TRBJ1-1): DSGVTQTPKHLITATGQRVTLRCSPRSGDLSVYWYQQSLDQGLQFLIQYYNGEERAKGNILERFSAQQFPDLHSELNLSSLELGDSALYFCASRREGTEAFFGQGTRLTVV.

This chain links TRBV2 with TRBJ2-2; D might be TRBD1 (5 bases). V dropped 7 bases and J dropped 6 bases, with 15 bases sitting between them. CDR1 is SNHLY and CDR2 is FYNNEI in the germline V gene. The CDR3 has 14 amino acids. The CDR3 nucleotides are TGTGCCAGCACCCAGGGAATTGGGTCCGGGGAGCTGTTTTTT. It is translated as CASTQGIGSGELFF.